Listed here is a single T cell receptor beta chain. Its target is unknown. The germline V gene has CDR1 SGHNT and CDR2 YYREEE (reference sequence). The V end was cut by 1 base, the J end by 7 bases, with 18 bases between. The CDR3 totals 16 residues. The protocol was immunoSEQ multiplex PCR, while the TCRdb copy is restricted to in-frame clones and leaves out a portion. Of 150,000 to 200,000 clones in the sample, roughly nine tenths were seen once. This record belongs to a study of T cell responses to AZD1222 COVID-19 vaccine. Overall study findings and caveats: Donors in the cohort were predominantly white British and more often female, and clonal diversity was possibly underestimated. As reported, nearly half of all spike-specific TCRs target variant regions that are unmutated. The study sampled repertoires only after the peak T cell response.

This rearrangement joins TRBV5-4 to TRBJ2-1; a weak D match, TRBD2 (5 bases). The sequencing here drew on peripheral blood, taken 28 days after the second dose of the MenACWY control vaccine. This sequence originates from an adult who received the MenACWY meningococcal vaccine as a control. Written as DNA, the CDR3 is TGTGCCAGCAGCTTGTTCGTGGGAGAAAAAGATAATGAGCAGTTCTTC. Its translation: CASSLFVGEKDNEQFF.